This is a list of T cell receptor beta chains from one sample in a study of T cell responses to AZD1222 COVID-19 vaccine. This table comes from immunoSEQ multiplex PCR, and its TCRdb copy is limited to in-frame clones, with some not included. The table lists about 120,000 clones, 91% of them singletons. Material: peripheral blood, obtained on day 0 of AZD1222 vaccination. The origin of the receptors is an adult in good health. Both conserved end residues are part of each CDR3. Each record gives: clone size, V gene, CDR3 protein. Some rows mark clone size as missing; the rest say once, few, many or name a class of expanded clone.

clone size: -; V gene: TRBV6-2/TRBV6-3; CDR3 protein: CASSLYVVAGGANYGYTF
clone size: -; V gene: TRBV2; CDR3 protein: CASSWGQSYGYTF
clone size: -; V gene: TRBV6-2/TRBV6-3; CDR3 protein: CASSSGGYSNQPQHF
clone size: -; V gene: TRBV5-6; CDR3 protein: CASSLEGQGRYEQYF
clone size: -; V gene: TRBV3-1/TRBV3-2; CDR3 protein: CASSRSDRDFYEQYF
clone size: -; V gene: TRBV18; CDR3 protein: CASFYSLNTEAFF
clone size: -; V gene: TRBV27; CDR3 protein: CASSPDRTSSYNSPLHF
clone size: -; V gene: TRBV6-2/TRBV6-3; CDR3 protein: CASSSNIGPGGPEQYF
clone size: few; V gene: TRBV19; CDR3 protein: CASVNLNTEAFF
clone size: -; V gene: TRBV6-5; CDR3 protein: CASNPQAGVSPLHF
clone size: once; V gene: TRBV7-9; CDR3 protein: CASSQGRQGDSPLHF
clone size: -; V gene: TRBV6-5; CDR3 protein: CASRSRTEAFF
clone size: many; V gene: TRBV6-8; CDR3 protein: CASSPQGAGMTGELFF
clone size: -; V gene: TRBV7-6; CDR3 protein: CASSPNALNSPLHF
clone size: -; V gene: TRBV5-5; CDR3 protein: CASSGTASEKLFF
clone size: -; V gene: TRBV4-3; CDR3 protein: CASSPFTGSTEAFF
clone size: -; V gene: TRBV12-3/TRBV12-4; CDR3 protein: CASRTVMGDTQYF
clone size: -; V gene: TRBV2; CDR3 protein: CASNGNRGISNQPQHF
clone size: -; V gene: TRBV12-3/TRBV12-4; CDR3 protein: CASSFRGPAGLHF
clone size: -; V gene: TRBV24-1; CDR3 protein: CATLNLDIATNEKLFF
clone size: once; V gene: TRBV21-1; CDR3 protein: CASSAFPSGVSYEQYF
clone size: -; V gene: TRBV7-7; CDR3 protein: CASSPPGGANSSSYNSPLHF
clone size: -; V gene: TRBV5-1; CDR3 protein: CASSLRTGNTEAFF
clone size: -; V gene: TRBV5-4; CDR3 protein: CASSLTANSYEQYF
clone size: -; V gene: TRBV29-1; CDR3 protein: CSVALSLYEQYF
clone size: -; V gene: TRBV19; CDR3 protein: CASTRTGGGEKLFF
clone size: -; V gene: TRBV7-9; CDR3 protein: CASSFLEIRTQGGKNIQYF
clone size: once; V gene: TRBV2; CDR3 protein: CASSKAGGNQPQHF
clone size: -; V gene: TRBV9; CDR3 protein: CASSVEGGYYGYTF
clone size: -; V gene: TRBV4-1; CDR3 protein: CASSHDVGVLSNQPQHF
clone size: -; V gene: TRBV24-1; CDR3 protein: CATSDHIRNTDTQYF
clone size: once; V gene: TRBV6-4; CDR3 protein: CASSDSPMTGSLPFF
clone size: -; V gene: TRBV29-1; CDR3 protein: CSVVWGSYEQYF
clone size: -; V gene: TRBV7-2; CDR3 protein: CASSLEAVIHSPLHF
clone size: -; V gene: TRBV4-1; CDR3 protein: CASSQDPARGVRGYTF
clone size: -; V gene: TRBV5-8; CDR3 protein: CASSRGIVQDNYGYTF
clone size: few; V gene: TRBV18; CDR3 protein: CASRGQGRNTEAFF
clone size: -; V gene: TRBV2; CDR3 protein: CASRGQGAYQPQHF
clone size: -; V gene: TRBV6-1; CDR3 protein: CASSERLAGGKETQYF
clone size: once; V gene: TRBV6-2/TRBV6-3; CDR3 protein: CASSYVRGRDTGELFF
clone size: -; V gene: TRBV4-2; CDR3 protein: CASSQGVAGPREDEQFF
clone size: -; V gene: TRBV5-6; CDR3 protein: CASSFSGTIYGYTF
clone size: -; V gene: TRBV5-1; CDR3 protein: CASSWDRGHTEAFF
clone size: -; V gene: TRBV27; CDR3 protein: CASSLDSRETQYF
clone size: -; V gene: TRBV7-2; CDR3 protein: CASSLSAGTGSGNTIYF
clone size: -; V gene: TRBV7-8; CDR3 protein: CASSPSDRPSNYGYTF
clone size: -; V gene: TRBV7-9; CDR3 protein: CASSLGGSQPQHF
clone size: once; V gene: TRBV7-9; CDR3 protein: CASTPTGVGDTQYF
clone size: few; V gene: TRBV7-3; CDR3 protein: CASNRNGPPYEQYF